The clone carrying this T cell receptor beta chain was found once. Its antigen is not known. TCR templates numbering around 9.6 x 10^4 were assayed per sample. The assay was immunoSEQ multiplex PCR, and TCRdb's table has in-frame clones only and misses some. The sample contains roughly 100,000 clones, about 92% of which appear only once. This sample stems from a study of siplizumab effects on memory and regulatory T cells. Regarding the study as a whole: Of the alloreactive clones, only a minor fraction mapped to unstimulated subsets. Apparently more diverse than memory cells, naive T cells also seemed major alloresponse contributors.

This receptor was taken from a human donor in good health. Sequenced sample: CD4+ T cells sorted from blood.

The CDR3 coding sequence is TGTGCCAGCAGTGAAACCCAAAAACAGCCCCAGCATTTT. The encoded protein is CASSETQKQPQHF. This chain connects TRBV6-1 to TRBJ1-5; D is ambiguous. CDR3 size: 13 residues. CDR1 and CDR2 (germline): MNHNS, SASEGT. V was trimmed by 2 bases and J by 7 bases, leaving 9 bases between them.